What follows is one TCR beta chain and its context. What it binds is unknown. These data originate in a study of early T cells in non-severe SARS-CoV-2 infection. A single record per CDR3 protein comes from TCRdb applying MiXCR to the 5' RACE reads. The sample records tens of thousands of distinct CDR3 sequences, about 12% being singletons. V dropped 2 bases and J dropped 6; count of bases not matched to a gene: 8. The CDR3 contains 15 residues. From germline, CDR1 is SQVTM and CDR2 ANQGSEA. General study points: Matching results from VDJdb favored anti-spike CD8 responses, leaving private and CD4 specificities undetected.

J is TRBJ2-4 and V is TRBV29-1, with TRBD2 matching over 9 bases. The TCR was taken from an adult who was a healthcare worker with PCR-confirmed SARS-CoV-2 infection or an uninfected control (not recorded which). Sequencing was carried out using whole blood. The CDR3 protein is CSVERLAGEGNIQYF. CDR3 sequence (DNA): TGCAGCGTTGAAAGGTTAGCGGGAGAAGGAAACATTCAGTACTTC.